Following are 10 T cell receptor beta chains from one sample sequenced in a study of CD8 T cells in ankylosing spondylitis. Using its own MiXCR run on the 5' RACE reads, TCRdb lists one record per CDR3 protein. This table holds more than 150,000 distinct CDR3 sequences, over 10% found once. Source material: blood, either unsorted or a sorted T cell fraction (not recorded which). The receptors here all came from a female donor with ankylosing spondylitis or in good health (not recorded which).

There are many counts of this clonotype. V gene TRBV13 combines with J gene TRBJ2-7; possible D gene TRBD1, 6 bases. Trimming removed 5 bases at V and 3 bases at J, with 17 bases between. Germline CDR1 and CDR2: PRHDT and FYEKMQ (reference sequence). The CDR3 covers 15 residues. CDR3 residues: CASSQGPVLGYEQYF. The DNA of the CDR3 is TGTGCCAGCAGCCAGGGGCCGGTTTTAGGCTACGAGCAGTACTTC.

Turning to this clonotype: A much larger clone is a single base away; this may be a read error. The chain employs TRBV2 and TRBJ2-1, with unresolved D. Germline V gives CDR1 SNHLY, CDR2 FYNNEI. This CDR3 is built from 14 residues. The CDR3 region has the DNA TGTGCCAGTTGGGGAACAATCTCAGGCAATGAGCAGTCCTTC. Its protein product is CASWGTISGNEQSF. Combining the CDR3 with reference TRBV2 and TRBJ2-1 gives the whole variable domain EPEVTQTPSHQVTQMGQEVILRCVPISNHLYFYWYRQILGQKVEFLVSFYNNEISEKSEIFDDQFSVERPDGSNFTLKIRSTKLEDSAMYFCASWGTISGNEQSFGPGTRLTVL.

This clonotype came up many times. The CDR3 sequence: CASSWAQSEAFF. Written as DNA, the CDR3 is TGTGCCAGCAGTTGGGCCCAGTCTGAAGCTTTCTTT. The V call is TRBV5-5, the J call TRBJ1-1, with unresolved D. V lost 5 bases to trimming and J lost 6 bases, with 11 bases between them. The CDR3 is 12 residues long. Germline-derived CDR1 and CDR2 are SGHKS and YYEKEE (reference sequence).

This clonotype was seen only a few times. This chain's CDR3 is CASRVDPRTGELFF. CDR3 nucleotides: TGTGCCAGCCGGGTCGACCCGCGCACCGGGGAGCTGTTTTTT. The chain carries TRBV5-6 and TRBJ2-2; D uncertain. CDR1 and CDR2 from the germline V gene are SGHDT and YYEEEE. V lost 7 bases to trimming and J lost 4 bases, with 14 bases between them. The CDR3 loop spans 14 amino acids.

This clonotype was seen many times. The chain joins TRBV12-3 or TRBV12-4 to TRBJ2-3; no clear D. Trimming stripped 4 bases from V and 3 bases from J, with 8 bases between. There are 13 residues in the CDR3. Here the CDR3 DNA reads TGTGCCAGCAGTTCCCGACCTACAGATACGCAGTATTTT. Amino acid sequence: CASSSRPTDTQYF.

The V gene is TRBV7-9, the J gene TRBJ2-5; D remains ambiguous. V lost 4 bases, J lost 0 bases, and 15 bases lay in between. This CDR3 comprises 16 residues. Germline loops: CDR1 SEHNR, CDR2 FQNEAQ (reference sequence). Written as DNA, the CDR3 is TGTGCCAGCAGCTCCCTTGAAACTGCTTACCAAGAGACCCAGTACTTC. Protein sequence: CASSSLETAYQETQYF.

Only a few counts were recorded for this clonotype. CDR3 amino acids: CASSPRTVYEQYF. CDR3 coding DNA: TGTGCCAGCAGTCCCCGGACAGTCTACGAGCAGTACTTC. The J gene is TRBJ2-7, the V gene TRBV6-1, with D possibly being TRBD1 (6 bases). V was pared by 5 bases and J by 3 bases, with 11 bases between. Germline V gene sequence: CDR1 MNHNS, CDR2 SASEGT. This CDR3 is built from 13 residues.

The table lists this clonotype with many counts. The DNA is omitted, as the CDR3 cannot be located on it reliably, and the CDR3 follows TCRdb's listing. The rearrangement links TRBV27 to TRBJ1-4; the tabulated D call, TRBD1, remains unverified against the DNA. In germline, CDR1 is MNHEY, CDR2 SMNVEV (reference sequence). The length of the CDR3 is 16 amino acids, counting both ends. The CDR3 region is CASSLSVGRGNEKLFF.

Only a few counts were recorded for this clonotype. The chain uses TRBV20-1 and TRBJ1-5; 7 bases match TRBD1. The V and J ends lost 0 bases and 4 bases, in that order; junction bases with no gene match: 6. CDR1 and CDR2 (germline): DFQATT, SNEGSKA (reference sequence). The CDR3 length is 15 residues. For the CDR3, the DNA is TGCAGTGCTAGAGAAGGGACAGAACTAAATCAGCCCCAGCATTTT. Residues: CSAREGTELNQPQHF.

The chain combines TRBV7-3 with TRBJ2-1, with 11 bases that match TRBD2. CDR1 SGHTA and CDR2 FQGTGA come from the germline V gene. With V trimmed by 5 bases and J by 5 bases, 5 bases remained unmatched. The CDR3 extends over 15 amino acids. The CDR3 coding sequence is TGTGCCAGCAGCCTTAGACTAGCGGGGAACAATGAGCAGTTCTTC. It translates to CASSLRLAGNNEQFF.